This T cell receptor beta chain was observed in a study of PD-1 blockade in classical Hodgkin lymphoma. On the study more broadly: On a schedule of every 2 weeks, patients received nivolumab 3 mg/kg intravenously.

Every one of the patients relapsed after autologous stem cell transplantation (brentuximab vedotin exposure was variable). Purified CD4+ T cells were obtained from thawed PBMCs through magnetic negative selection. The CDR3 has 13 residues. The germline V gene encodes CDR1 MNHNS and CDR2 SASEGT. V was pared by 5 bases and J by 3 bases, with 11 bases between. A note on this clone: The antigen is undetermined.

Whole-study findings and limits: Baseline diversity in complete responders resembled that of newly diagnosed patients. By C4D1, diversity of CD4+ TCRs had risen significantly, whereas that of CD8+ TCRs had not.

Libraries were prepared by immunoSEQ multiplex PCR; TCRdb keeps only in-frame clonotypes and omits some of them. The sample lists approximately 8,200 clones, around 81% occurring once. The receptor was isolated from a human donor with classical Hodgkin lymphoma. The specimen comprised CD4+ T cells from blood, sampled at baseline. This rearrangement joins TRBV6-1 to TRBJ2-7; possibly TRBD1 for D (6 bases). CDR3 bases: TGTGCCAGCAGTCGGGACATCAACTACGAGCAGTACTTC. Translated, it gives CASSRDINYEQYF.